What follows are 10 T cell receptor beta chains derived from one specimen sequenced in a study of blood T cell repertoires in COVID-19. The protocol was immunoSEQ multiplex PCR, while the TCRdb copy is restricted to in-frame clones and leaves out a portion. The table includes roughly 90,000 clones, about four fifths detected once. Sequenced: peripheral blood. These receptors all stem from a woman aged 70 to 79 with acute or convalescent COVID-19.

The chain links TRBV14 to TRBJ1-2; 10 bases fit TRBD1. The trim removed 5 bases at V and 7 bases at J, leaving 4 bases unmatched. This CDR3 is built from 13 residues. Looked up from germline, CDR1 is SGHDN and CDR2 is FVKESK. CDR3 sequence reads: CASSWTGGVGYTF. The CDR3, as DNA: TGTGCCAGCAGCTGGACAGGGGGTGTTGGCTACACCTTC.

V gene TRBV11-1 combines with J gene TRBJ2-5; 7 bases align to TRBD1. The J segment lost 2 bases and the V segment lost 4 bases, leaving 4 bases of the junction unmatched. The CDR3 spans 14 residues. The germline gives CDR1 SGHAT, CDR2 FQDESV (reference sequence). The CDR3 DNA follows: TGTGCCAGCAGCTCCAGGGACAGACAAGAGACCCAGTACTTC. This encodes CASSSRDRQETQYF.

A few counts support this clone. CDR3 sequence: CASSPSSGTGDRYGYTF. CDR3 nucleotides: TGCGCCAGCAGCCCATCCTCCGGGACAGGGGATCGCTATGGCTACACCTTC. J is TRBJ1-2 and V is TRBV5-1; 10 bases match TRBD1. The CDR3 has 17 residues. The ends lost 4 bases at V and 4 bases at J; junction bases unmatched: 13. Germline V gene data show CDR1 as SGHRS and CDR2 as YFSETQ.

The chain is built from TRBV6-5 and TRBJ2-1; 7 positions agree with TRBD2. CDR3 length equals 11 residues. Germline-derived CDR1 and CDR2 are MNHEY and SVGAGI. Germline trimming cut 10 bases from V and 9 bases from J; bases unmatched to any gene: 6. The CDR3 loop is CATLGGSEQFF. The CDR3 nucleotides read TGTGCCACCCTGGGGGGGAGTGAGCAGTTCTTC.

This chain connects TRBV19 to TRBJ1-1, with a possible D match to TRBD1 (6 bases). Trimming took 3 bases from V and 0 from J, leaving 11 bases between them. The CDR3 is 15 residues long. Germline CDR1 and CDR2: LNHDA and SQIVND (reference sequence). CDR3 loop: CASSILDSLNTEAFF. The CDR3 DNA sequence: TGTGCCAGTAGTATTTTGGACAGTTTGAACACTGAAGCTTTCTTT.

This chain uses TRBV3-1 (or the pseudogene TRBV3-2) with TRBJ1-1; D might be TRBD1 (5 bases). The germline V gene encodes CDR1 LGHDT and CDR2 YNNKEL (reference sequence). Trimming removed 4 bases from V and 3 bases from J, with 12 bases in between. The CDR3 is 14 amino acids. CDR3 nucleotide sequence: TGTGCCAGCAGCCGCGGGGGTAGAGACACTGAAGCTTTCTTT. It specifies CASSRGGRDTEAFF.

The CDR3 sequence: CASSAGRDTEAFF. The CDR3 bases are TGTGCCAGCAGTGCCGGGAGGGACACTGAAGCTTTCTTT. The rearrangement uses TRBV2 and TRBJ1-1; D is undetermined. This CDR3 has 13 amino acids. Trimming took off 4 bases at V and 3 bases at J, with 9 bases between the two ends. CDR1 SNHLY and CDR2 FYNNEI come from the germline V gene.

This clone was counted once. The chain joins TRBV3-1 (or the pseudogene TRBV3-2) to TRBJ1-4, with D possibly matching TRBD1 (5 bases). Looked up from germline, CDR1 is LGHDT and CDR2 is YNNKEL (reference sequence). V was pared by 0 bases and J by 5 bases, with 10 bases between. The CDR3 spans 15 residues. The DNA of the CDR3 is TGTGCCAGCAGCCAAGATGCAGGGTACAATGAAAAACTGTTTTTT. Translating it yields CASSQDAGYNEKLFF.

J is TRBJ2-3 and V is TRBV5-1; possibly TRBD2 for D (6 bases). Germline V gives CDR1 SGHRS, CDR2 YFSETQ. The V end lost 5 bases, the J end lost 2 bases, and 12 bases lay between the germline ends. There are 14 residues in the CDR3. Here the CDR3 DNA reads TGCGCCAGCAGATTGCGGGGTGCCACAGATACGCAGTATTTT. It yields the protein CASRLRGATDTQYF. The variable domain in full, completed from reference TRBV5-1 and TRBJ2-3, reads KAGVTQTPRYLIKTRGQQVTLSCSPISGHRSVSWYQQTPGQGLQFLFEYFSETQRNKGNFPGRFSGRQFSNSRSEMNVSTLELGDSALYLCASRLRGATDTQYFGPGTRLTVL.

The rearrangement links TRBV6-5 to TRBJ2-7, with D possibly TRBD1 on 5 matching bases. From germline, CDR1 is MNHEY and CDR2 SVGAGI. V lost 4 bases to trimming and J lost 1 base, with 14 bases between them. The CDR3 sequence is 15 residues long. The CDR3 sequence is CASSSQGRGSYEQYF. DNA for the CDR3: TGTGCCAGCAGTTCCCAGGGAAGGGGTTCCTACGAGCAGTACTTC.